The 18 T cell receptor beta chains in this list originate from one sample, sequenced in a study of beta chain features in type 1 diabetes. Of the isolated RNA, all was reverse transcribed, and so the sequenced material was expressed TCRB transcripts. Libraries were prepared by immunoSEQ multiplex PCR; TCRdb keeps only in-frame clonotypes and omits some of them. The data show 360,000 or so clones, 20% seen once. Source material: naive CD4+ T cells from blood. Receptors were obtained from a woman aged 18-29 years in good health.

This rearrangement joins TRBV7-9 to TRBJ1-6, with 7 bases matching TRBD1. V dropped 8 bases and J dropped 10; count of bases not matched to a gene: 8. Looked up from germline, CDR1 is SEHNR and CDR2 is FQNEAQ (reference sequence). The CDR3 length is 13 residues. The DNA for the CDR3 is TGTGCCAGCCGCAGGGGGGATCCCTCACCCCTCCACTTT. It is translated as CASRRGDPSPLHF.

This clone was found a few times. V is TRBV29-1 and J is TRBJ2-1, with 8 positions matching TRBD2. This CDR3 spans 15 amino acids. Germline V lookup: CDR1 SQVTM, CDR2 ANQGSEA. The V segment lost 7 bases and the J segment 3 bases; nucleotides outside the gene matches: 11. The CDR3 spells CSARAAGVYYNEQFF. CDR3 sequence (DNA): TGCAGCGCTCGCGCAGCGGGAGTTTACTACAATGAGCAGTTCTTC.

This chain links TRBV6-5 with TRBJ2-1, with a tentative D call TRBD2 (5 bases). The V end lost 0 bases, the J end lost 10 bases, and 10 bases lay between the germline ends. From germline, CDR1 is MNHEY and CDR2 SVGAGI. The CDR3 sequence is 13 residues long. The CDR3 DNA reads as TGTGCCAGCAGTTACTCGAGGGAGAGGGAGCAGTTCTTC. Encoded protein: CASSYSREREQFF.

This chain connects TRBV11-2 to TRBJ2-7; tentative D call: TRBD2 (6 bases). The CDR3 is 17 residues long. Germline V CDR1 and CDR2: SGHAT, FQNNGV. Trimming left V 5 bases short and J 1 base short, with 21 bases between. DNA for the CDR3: TGTGCCAGCAGCCCCCCCAGGGCAAGCGGGCGATCCTACGAGCAGTACTTC. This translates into CASSPPRASGRSYEQYF.

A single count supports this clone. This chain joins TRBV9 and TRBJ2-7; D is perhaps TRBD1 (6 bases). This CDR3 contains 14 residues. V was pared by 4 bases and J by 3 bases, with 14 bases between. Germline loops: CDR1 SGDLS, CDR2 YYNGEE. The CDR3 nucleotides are TGTGCCAGCAGCTCAGGGGTCGAAGGCTACGAGCAGTACTTC. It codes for CASSSGVEGYEQYF.

Here the CDR3 reads CASSQPEGAREQYF. DNA for the CDR3: TGCGCCAGCAGCCAGCCGGAGGGGGCGAGGGAGCAGTACTTC. The rearrangement joins TRBV4-1 to TRBJ2-7; a possible D gene is TRBD1 (7 bases). Trimming removed 3 bases from V and 7 bases from J, with 16 bases in between. The CDR3 has 14 amino acids. The germline V gene has CDR1 MGHRA and CDR2 YSYEKL.

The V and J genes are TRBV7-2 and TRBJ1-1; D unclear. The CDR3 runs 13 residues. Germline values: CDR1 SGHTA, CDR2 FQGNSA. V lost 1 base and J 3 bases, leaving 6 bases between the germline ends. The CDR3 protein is CASSLVADTEAFF. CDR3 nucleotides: TGTGCCAGCAGCTTAGTTGCAGACACTGAAGCTTTCTTT.

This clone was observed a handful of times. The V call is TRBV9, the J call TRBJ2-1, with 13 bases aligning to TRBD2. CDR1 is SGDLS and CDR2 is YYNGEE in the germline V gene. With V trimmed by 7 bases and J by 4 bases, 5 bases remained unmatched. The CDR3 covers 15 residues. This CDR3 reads CASSRTSGRYNEQFF. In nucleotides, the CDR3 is TGTGCCAGCTCTCGGACTAGCGGGAGATACAATGAGCAGTTCTTC.

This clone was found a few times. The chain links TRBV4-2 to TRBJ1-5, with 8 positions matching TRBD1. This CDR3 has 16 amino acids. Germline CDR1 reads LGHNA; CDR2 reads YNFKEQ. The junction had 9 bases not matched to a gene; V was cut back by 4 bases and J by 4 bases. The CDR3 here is CASSRSDRGLNQPQHF. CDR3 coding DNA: TGTGCCAGCAGCCGAAGCGACAGGGGATTAAATCAGCCCCAGCATTTT.

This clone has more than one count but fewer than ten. CDR3: CASSIGGTSGTYEQYF. As DNA, the CDR3 is TGTGCCAGTAGTATAGGTGGGACTAGCGGGACCTACGAGCAGTACTTC. The gene calls are TRBV19 and TRBJ2-7; 13 bases fit TRBD2. J gave up 2 bases and V 1 base, and 2 bases lay outside the gene matches. Germline lookup yields CDR1 LNHDA and CDR2 SQIVND (reference sequence). The CDR3 has 16 amino acids.

This chain's CDR3 is CAWSVSGSQPQHF. CDR3 DNA sequence: TGTGCCTGGAGTGTTTCGGGGAGTCAGCCCCAGCATTTT. The genes are TRBV30 and TRBJ1-5; D gene uncertain. The CDR3 sequence is 13 residues long. Germline CDR1 reads GTSNPN; CDR2 reads SVGIG (reference sequence). V was cut by 0 bases and J by 6 bases, with 9 bases left in between.

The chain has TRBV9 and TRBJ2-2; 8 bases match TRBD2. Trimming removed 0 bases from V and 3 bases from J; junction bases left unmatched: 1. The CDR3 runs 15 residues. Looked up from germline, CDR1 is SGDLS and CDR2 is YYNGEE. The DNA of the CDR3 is TGTGCCAGCAGCGTAGGCGGGGGGTACACCGGGGAGCTGTTTTTT. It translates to CASSVGGGYTGELFF. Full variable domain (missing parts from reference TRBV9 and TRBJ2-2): DSGVTQTPKHLITATGQRVTLRCSPRSGDLSVYWYQQSLDQGLQFLIQYYNGEERAKGNILERFSAQQFPDLHSELNLSSLELGDSALYFCASSVGGGYTGELFFGEGSRLTVL.

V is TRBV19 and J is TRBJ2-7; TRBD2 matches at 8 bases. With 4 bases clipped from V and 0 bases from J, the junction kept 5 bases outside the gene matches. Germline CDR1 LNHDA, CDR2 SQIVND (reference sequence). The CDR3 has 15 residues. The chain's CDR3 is CASSNGGRPSYEQYF. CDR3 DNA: TGTGCCAGTAGTAACGGCGGGAGGCCCTCCTACGAGCAGTACTTC. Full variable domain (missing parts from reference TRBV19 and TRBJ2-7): DGGITQSPKYLFRKEGQNVTLSCEQNLNHDAMYWYRQDPGQGLRLIYYSQIVNDFQKGDIAEGYSVSREKKESFPLTVTSAQKNPTAFYLCASSNGGRPSYEQYFGPGTRLTVT.

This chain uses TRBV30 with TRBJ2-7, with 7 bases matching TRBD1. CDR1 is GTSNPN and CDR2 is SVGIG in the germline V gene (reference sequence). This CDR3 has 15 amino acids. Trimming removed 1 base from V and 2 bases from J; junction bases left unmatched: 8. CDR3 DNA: TGTGCCTGGAGTGGGCAGGGGGAGTCCGCCTACGAGCAGTACTTC. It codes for CAWSGQGESAYEQYF.

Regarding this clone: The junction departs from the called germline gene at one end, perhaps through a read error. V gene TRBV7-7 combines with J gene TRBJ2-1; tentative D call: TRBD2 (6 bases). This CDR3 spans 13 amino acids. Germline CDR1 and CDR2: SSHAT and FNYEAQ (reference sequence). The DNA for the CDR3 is TGTGCTAGCAGCACCAGACTAGGGGTAACGCAGTTCTTC. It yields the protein CASSTRLGVTQFF. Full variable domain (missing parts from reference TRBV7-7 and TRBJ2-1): GAGVSQSPRYKVTKRGQDVTLRCDPISSHATLYWYQQALGQGPEFLTYFNYEAQPDKSGLPSDRFSAERPEGSISTLTIQRTEQRDSAMYRCASSTRLGVTQFFGPGTRLTVL.

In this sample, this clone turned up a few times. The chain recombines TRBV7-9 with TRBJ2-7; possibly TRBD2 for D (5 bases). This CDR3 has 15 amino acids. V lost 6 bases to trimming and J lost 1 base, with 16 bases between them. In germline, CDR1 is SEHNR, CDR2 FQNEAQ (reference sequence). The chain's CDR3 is CASSFPRGSSYEQYF. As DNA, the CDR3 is TGTGCCAGCAGTTTTCCCAGAGGGAGTTCCTACGAGCAGTACTTC.

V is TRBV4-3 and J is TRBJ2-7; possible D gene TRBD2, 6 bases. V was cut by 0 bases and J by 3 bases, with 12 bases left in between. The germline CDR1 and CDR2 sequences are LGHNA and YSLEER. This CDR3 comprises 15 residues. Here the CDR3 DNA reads TGCGCCAGCAGCCAAGATGGACGGGGGAGCTACGAGCAGTACTTC. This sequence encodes CASSQDGRGSYEQYF.

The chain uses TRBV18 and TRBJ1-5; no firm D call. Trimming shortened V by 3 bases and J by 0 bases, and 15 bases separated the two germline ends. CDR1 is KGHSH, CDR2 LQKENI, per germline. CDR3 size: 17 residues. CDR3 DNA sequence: TGTGCCAGCTCACCGGGGAGTGGGAGATATAGCAATCAGCCCCAGCATTTT. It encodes CASSPGSGRYSNQPQHF.